The 10 T cell receptor beta chains presented below share a single source sample, sequenced in a study of Ad26.COV2.S vaccination and SARS-CoV-2 variants. Sample treatment: some 19 received Ad26.COV2.S at low or high dose, single or two shots; roughly 5 received placebo; per-sample allocation not given. Sampling took place 63 days after the first vaccine or placebo injection. Sequencing used immunoSEQ multiplex PCR; TCRdb keeps in-frame clones, though not all of them. Here the sample spans 380,000 or so clones, roughly 80% being singletons. The material was peripheral blood, obtained in a trial of Ad26.COV2.S vaccine versus placebo. The receptors originated from a person aged 18-65 years who received the Ad26.COV2.S COVID-19 vaccine or a placebo.

The J gene is TRBJ1-3, the V gene TRBV19, with TRBD1 as a possible D gene (5 bases). The CDR3 sequence is 14 residues long. Per germline, CDR1 LNHDA and CDR2 SQIVND (reference sequence). The germline V and J ends were trimmed by 4 bases and 3 bases, with 10 bases remaining between them. The CDR3 region is CASSRGTDGNTIYF. As DNA, the CDR3 is TGTGCCAGTAGTAGGGGGACGGATGGAAACACCATATATTTT.

The J gene is TRBJ2-1, the V gene TRBV5-1; possibly TRBD2 for D (6 bases). Germline V gives CDR1 SGHRS, CDR2 YFSETQ. V lost 4 bases and J 7 bases, leaving 18 bases between the germline ends. The CDR3 spans 15 residues. CDR3 nucleotide sequence: TGCGCCAGCAGCGTTCTAGCGCTCTCGGGAAATGAGCAGTTCTTC. It translates to CASSVLALSGNEQFF.

V usage is TRBV24-1 and J usage is TRBJ2-1, with D perhaps matching TRBD2 (5 bases). Germline CDR1 KGHDR, CDR2 SFDVKD. V was shortened by 3 bases and J by 7 bases, with 15 bases between the two germline ends. This CDR3 has 15 residues. In DNA form, the CDR3 reads TGTGCCACCAGTGATCCGGGAACCTTGGGGAATGAGCAGTTCTTC. This sequence encodes CATSDPGTLGNEQFF.

The chain links TRBV29-1 to TRBJ1-1; D is unclear. Trimming shortened V by 7 bases and J by 1 base, and 10 bases separated the two germline ends. CDR1 is SQVTM, CDR2 ANQGSEA, per germline. The CDR3 is 12 amino acids. The CDR3 spells CSAGRRNTEAFF. CDR3 nucleotide sequence: TGCAGCGCTGGCAGGAGGAACACTGAAGCTTTCTTT.

The chain has TRBV29-1 and TRBJ2-2, with 9 nucleotides matching TRBD1. This CDR3 contains 15 residues. CDR1 is SQVTM and CDR2 is ANQGSEA in the germline V gene. The junction had 10 bases not matched to a gene; V was cut back by 6 bases and J by 5 bases. CDR3 protein: CSVGTGGRSTGELFF. The CDR3 DNA is TGCAGCGTGGGTACAGGGGGCCGATCGACCGGGGAGCTGTTTTTT.

CDR3 coding DNA: TGTGCCAGCAGCGCCAGACTAGCATCTGGGGCCAACGTCCTGACTTTC. This encodes CASSARLASGANVLTF. The chain combines TRBV11-3 with TRBJ2-6; 7 nucleotides line up with TRBD2. CDR1 SGHNT and CDR2 YENEEA come from the germline V gene. V trimming: 5 bases; J trimming: 1 base; junction bases outside the gene matches: 5. The CDR3 has 16 residues. Using reference TRBV11-3 and TRBJ2-6 for the parts outside the CDR3, the full variable domain is EAGVVQSPRYKIIEKKQPVAFWCNPISGHNTLYWYLQNLGQGPELLIRYENEEAVDDSQLPKDRFSAERLKGVDSTLKIQPAELGDSAVYLCASSARLASGANVLTFGAGSRLTVL.

The chain employs TRBV7-2 and TRBJ1-1; D possibly corresponds to TRBD1 (5 bases). Germline CDR1 is SGHTA and CDR2 is FQGNSA. Trimming removed 5 bases at V and 2 bases at J, with 12 bases between. The CDR3 runs 14 residues. The CDR3 DNA is TGTGCCAGCAGCAACGACAGAACTAACACTGAAGCTTTCTTT. It specifies CASSNDRTNTEAFF.

This chain connects TRBV18 to TRBJ1-6; the match to TRBD1 covers 8 bases. The V gene end was trimmed by 3 bases and the J gene end by 10 bases; junction bases not matched to a gene: 11. CDR1 is KGHSH, CDR2 LQKENI, per germline. This CDR3 contains 16 residues. The CDR3 DNA follows: TGTGCCAGCTCACCGGATTACAGGGGGGTACGATCACCCCTCCACTTT. Residues: CASSPDYRGVRSPLHF.

This sequence joins TRBV7-2 and TRBJ2-7; D call uncertain. CDR1 is SGHTA and CDR2 is FQGNSA in the germline V gene. The CDR3 runs to 13 residues. V was shortened by 6 bases and J by 2 bases, with 11 bases between the two germline ends. CDR3 sequence reads: CASSFMLAYEQYF. CDR3 sequence (DNA): TGTGCCAGCAGTTTCATGTTGGCCTACGAGCAGTACTTC.

This clone was observed a single time. V gene TRBV6-5 combines with J gene TRBJ1-1, with 7 bases fitting TRBD1. The germline V gene has CDR1 MNHEY and CDR2 SVGAGI. The CDR3 is made up of 13 amino acids. With 2 bases clipped from V and 7 bases from J, the junction kept 4 bases outside the gene matches. The CDR3 bases are TGTGCCAGCAGTTACAGAAGACAGGGTGAAGCTTTCTTT. As protein: CASSYRRQGEAFF.